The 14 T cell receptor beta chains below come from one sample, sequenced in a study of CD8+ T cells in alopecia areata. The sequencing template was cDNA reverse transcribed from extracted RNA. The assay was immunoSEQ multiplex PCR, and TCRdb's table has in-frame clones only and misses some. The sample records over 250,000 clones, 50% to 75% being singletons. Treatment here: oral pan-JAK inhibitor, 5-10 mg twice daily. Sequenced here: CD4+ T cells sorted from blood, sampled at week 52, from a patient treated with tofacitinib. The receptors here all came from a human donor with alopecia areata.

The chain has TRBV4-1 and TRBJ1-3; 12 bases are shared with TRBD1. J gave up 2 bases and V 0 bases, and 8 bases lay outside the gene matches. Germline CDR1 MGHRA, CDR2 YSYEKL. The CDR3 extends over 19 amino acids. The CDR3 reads CASSQDLTGTGGAGNTIYF. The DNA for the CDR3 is TGCGCCAGCAGCCAAGATTTGACCGGGACAGGGGGCGCTGGAAACACCATATATTTT.

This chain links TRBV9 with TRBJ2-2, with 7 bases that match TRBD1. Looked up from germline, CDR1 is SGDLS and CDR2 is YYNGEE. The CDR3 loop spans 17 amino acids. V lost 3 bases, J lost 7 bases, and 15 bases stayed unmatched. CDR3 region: CASSAMEQGNRNGELFF. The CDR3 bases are TGTGCCAGCAGCGCGATGGAACAGGGGAATAGGAACGGGGAGCTGTTTTTT. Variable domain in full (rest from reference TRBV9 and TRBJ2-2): DSGVTQTPKHLITATGQRVTLRCSPRSGDLSVYWYQQSLDQGLQFLIQYYNGEERAKGNILERFSAQQFPDLHSELNLSSLELGDSALYFCASSAMEQGNRNGELFFGEGSRLTVL.

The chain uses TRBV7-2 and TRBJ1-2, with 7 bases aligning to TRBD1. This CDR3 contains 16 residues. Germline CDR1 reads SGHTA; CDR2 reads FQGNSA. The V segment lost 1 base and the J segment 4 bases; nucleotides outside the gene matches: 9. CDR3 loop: CASSLGPSRDSYGYTF. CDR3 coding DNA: TGTGCCAGCAGCTTAGGCCCGTCCCGGGACAGCTATGGCTACACCTTC.

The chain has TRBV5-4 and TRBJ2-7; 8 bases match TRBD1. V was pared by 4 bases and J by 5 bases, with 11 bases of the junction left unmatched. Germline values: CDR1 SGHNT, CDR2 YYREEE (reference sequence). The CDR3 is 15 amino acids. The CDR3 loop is CASSPEGDRGHEQYF. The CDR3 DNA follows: TGTGCCAGCAGCCCGGAGGGCGACAGGGGACACGAGCAGTACTTC.

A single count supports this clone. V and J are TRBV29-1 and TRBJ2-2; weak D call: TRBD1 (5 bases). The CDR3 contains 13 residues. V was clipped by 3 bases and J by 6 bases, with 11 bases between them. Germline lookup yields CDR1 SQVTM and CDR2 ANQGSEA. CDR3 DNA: TGCAGCGTTGAGGGGCGGTGGGCCGGGGAGCTGTTTTTT. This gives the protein CSVEGRWAGELFF.

The CDR3 sequence is CASSLPTGSYEQYF. For the CDR3, the DNA is TGTGCCAGCAGCTTACCGACGGGCTCCTACGAGCAGTACTTC. The chain recombines TRBV5-6 with TRBJ2-7, with D unclear. Germline CDR1 SGHDT, CDR2 YYEEEE. Trimming left V 2 bases short and J 0 bases short, with 9 bases between. This CDR3 has 14 residues.

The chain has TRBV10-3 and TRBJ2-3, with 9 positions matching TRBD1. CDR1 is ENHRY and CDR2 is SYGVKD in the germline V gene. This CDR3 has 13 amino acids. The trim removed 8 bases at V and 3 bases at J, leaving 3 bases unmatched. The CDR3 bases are TGTGCCATCGGGGGACAGGGAACAGATACGCAGTATTTT. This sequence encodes CAIGGQGTDTQYF.

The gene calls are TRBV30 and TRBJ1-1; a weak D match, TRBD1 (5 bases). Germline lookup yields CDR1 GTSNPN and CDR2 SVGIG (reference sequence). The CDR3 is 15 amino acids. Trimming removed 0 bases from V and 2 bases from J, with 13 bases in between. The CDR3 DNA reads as TGTGCCTGGAGTGTAGCCGCCAGGGATAACACTGAAGCTTTCTTT. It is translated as CAWSVAARDNTEAFF.

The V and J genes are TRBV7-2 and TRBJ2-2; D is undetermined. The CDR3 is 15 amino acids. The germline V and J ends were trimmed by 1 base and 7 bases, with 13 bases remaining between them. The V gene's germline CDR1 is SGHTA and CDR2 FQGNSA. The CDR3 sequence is CASSLEVFIGGELFF. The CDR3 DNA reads TGTGCCAGCAGCTTAGAAGTCTTTATCGGCGGGGAGCTGTTTTTT.

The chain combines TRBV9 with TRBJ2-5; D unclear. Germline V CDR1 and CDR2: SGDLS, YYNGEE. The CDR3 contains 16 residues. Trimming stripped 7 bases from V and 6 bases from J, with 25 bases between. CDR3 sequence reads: CASAPNPSRTDKTQYF. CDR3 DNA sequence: TGTGCCAGCGCCCCAAATCCGTCCCGGACGGATAAGACCCAGTACTTC.

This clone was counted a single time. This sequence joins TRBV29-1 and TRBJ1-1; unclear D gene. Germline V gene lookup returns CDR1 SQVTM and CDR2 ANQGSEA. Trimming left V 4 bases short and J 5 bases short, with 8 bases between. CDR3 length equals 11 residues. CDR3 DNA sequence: TGCAGCGTTGCAGGACCGACTGAAGCTTTCTTT. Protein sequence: CSVAGPTEAFF.

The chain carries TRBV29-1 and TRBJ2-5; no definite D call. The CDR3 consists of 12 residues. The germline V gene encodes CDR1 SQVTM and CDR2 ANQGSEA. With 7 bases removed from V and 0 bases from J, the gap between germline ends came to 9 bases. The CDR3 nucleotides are TGCAGCGGTCAGGTCCACCAAGAGACCCAGTACTTC. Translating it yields CSGQVHQETQYF.

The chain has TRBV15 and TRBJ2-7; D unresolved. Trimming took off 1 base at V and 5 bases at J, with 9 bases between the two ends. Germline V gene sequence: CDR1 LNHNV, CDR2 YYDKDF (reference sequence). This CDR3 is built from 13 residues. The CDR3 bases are TGTGCCACCAGCAGAGGTGGTCGAGACGAGCAGTACTTC. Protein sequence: CATSRGGRDEQYF.

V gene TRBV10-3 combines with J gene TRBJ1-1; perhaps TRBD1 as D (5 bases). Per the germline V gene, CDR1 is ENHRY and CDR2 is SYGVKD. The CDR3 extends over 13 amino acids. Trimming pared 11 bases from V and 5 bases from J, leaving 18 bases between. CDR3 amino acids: CARREGPRTEAFF. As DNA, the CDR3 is TGTGCCCGAAGGGAGGGGCCTCGAACTGAAGCTTTCTTT.